This T cell receptor beta chain emerged from a study of OX40 agonist ivuxolimab in advanced cancers. Turning to the study itself: It was permissible to have had prior anti-PD-1, anti-PD-L1 or anti-CTLA-4 therapy, and about 40% had some.

Trimming stripped 6 bases from V and 8 bases from J, with 16 bases between. The CDR3 runs 13 residues. Germline V gene lookup returns CDR1 WSHSY and CDR2 SAAADI. Sequencing was performed with immunoSEQ multiplex PCR; in TCRdb, only in-frame clones are kept and a portion is missing. This table holds roughly 50,000 clones, roughly 84% found once. This TCR came from an adult with an advanced solid tumor such as melanoma, head and neck, liver or kidney cancer. This material consisted of CD4+ or CD8+ T cells sorted from blood, taken in a trial of the OX40 agonist ivuxolimab. The V and J genes are TRBV10-2 and TRBJ1-2; maybe TRBD1 (5 bases). In DNA form, the CDR3 reads TGCGCCAGCAGCCCCTTCGGGGCGGACGGCTACACCTTC. Protein: CASSPFGADGYTF.